This T cell receptor (beta chain) was profiled in a study of cytomegalovirus exposure and HLA in healthy donors. CDR1 is LNHDA and CDR2 is SQIVND in the germline V gene (reference sequence). Trimming removed 6 bases from V and 2 bases from J; junction bases left unmatched: 12. CDR3 length: 17 residues. The PCR made use of 60 Vbeta and 13 Jbeta primers. Per the original methods: An analysis performed later counted 73 million or so unique TCR beta chains (around 10 million of them shared). Profiling relied on immunoSEQ multiplex PCR, and the TCRdb table lists in-frame clones only, not all of them. The V and J calls and the clone size are those of that table, but D and trimming were determined from the DNA. The data show 140,000 to 150,000 clones, roughly three fifths seen once.

The sequence was obtained from an older woman in good health and CMV-seronegative. This chain uses TRBV19 with TRBJ2-2, with 7 nucleotides matching TRBD2. The specimen was PBMCs. CDR3 sequence: CASRNRGAGSNTGELFF. For the CDR3, the DNA is TGTGCCAGTAGAAACCGGGGAGCGGGGAGTAACACCGGGGAGCTGTTTTTT.